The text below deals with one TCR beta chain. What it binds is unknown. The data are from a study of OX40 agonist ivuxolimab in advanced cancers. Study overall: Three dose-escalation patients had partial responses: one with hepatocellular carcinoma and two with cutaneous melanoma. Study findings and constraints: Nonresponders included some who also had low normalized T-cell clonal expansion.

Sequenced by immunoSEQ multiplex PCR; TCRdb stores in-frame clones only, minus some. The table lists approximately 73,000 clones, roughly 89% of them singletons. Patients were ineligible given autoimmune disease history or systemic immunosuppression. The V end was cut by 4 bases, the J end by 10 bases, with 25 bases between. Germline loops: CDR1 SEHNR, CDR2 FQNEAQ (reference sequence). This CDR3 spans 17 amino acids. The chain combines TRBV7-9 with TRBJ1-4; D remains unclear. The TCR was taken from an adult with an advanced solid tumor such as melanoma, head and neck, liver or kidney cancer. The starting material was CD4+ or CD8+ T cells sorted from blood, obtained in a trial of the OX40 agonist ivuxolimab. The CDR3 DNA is TGTGCCAGCAGCTCCGGCCGGGTCGCGACCTTAGGTGGAAAACTGTTTTTT. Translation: CASSSGRVATLGGKLFF.